This TCR beta chain emerged from a study of Graves' ophthalmopathy and Graves' hyperthyroidism. Overall study context: The blood sample was drawn at first diagnosis and before any treatment. Study results and caveats: Blood also harbored most expanded thyroid clonotypes above 0.001 frequency.

In its sample, this clonotype was seen a few times. The antigen is unknown. The authors amplified TCR beta CDR3 regions, and they did so from RNA transcripts for repertoire sequencing. First-round RT-PCR employed HTBI primers, with a second-round multiplex PCR after it. TCRdb ran MiXCR on the multiplex PCR reads and lists one entry per CDR3 protein. Of about 740,000 distinct CDR3 sequences in the sample, approximately 40% were seen once. Per the germline V gene, CDR1 is LNHDA and CDR2 is SQIVND (reference sequence). The CDR3 sequence is 18 residues long. Trimming stripped 4 bases from V and 10 bases from J, with 26 bases between.

This chain uses TRBV19 with TRBJ1-6; D may be TRBD1 (5 bases). The TCR sequence derives from an adult man with Graves' ophthalmopathy. The sample comprised peripheral blood. DNA for the CDR3: TGTGCCAGTAGTAGAAGCGAGGTCGGGCGGTCTAGGGGCTCACCCCTCCACTTT. It codes for CASSRSEVGRSRGSPLHF. The full variable domain, completed using reference TRBV19 and TRBJ1-6, is DGGITQSPKYLFRKEGQNVTLSCEQNLNHDAMYWYRQDPGQGLRLIYYSQIVNDFQKGDIAEGYSVSREKKESFPLTVTSAQKNPTAFYLCASSRSEVGRSRGSPLHFGNGTRLTVT.